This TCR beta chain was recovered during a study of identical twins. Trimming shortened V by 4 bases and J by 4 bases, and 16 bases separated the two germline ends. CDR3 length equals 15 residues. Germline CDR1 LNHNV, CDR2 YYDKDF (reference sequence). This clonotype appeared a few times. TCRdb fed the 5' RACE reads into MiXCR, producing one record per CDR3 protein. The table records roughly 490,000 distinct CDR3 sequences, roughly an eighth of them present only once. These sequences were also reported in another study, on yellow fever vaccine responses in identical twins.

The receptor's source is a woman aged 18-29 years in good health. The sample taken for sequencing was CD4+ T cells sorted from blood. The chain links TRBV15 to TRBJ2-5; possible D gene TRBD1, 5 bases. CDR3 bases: TGTGCCACCAGCAAACGGACATCACCGGGAGAGACCCAGTACTTC. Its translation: CATSKRTSPGETQYF.